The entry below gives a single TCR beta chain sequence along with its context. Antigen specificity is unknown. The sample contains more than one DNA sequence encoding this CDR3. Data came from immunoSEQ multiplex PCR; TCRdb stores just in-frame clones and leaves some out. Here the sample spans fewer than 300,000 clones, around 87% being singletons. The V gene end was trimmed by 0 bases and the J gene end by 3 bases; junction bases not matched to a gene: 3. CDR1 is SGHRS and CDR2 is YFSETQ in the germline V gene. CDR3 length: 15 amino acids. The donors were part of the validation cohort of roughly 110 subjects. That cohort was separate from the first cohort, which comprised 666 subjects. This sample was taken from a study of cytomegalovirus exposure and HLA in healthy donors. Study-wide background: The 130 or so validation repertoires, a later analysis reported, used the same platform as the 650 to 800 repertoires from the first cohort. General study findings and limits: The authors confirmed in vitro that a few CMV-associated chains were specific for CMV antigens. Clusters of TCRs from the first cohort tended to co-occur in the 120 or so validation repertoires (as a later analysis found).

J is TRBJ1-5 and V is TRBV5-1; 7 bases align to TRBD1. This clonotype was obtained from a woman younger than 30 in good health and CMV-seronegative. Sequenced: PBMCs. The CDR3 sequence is CASSLGDRANQPQHF. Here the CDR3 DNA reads TGCGCCAGCAGCTTGGGTGACAGGGCCAATCAGCCCCAGCATTTT.